This is a list of T cell receptor beta chains from one sample in a study of blood T cell repertoires in COVID-19. Only in-frame clones appear in the TCRdb table, and some are missing; sequencing was by immunoSEQ multiplex PCR. The table includes just over 300,000 clones, approximately 88% detected once. Sequencing input: PBMCs or T cells enriched from blood (not recorded which). Receptors originate from a woman under 30 who had recovered from COVID-19. Both conserved end residues are part of each CDR3. Each record gives: J gene, D gene, V gene, clone size, CDR3 DNA, CDR3 protein. The D gene is left open where the match is weak. The size entry is marked missing in some rows and otherwise reads once, few, many or a size class.

J gene: TRBJ1-4; D gene: .; V gene: TRBV10-3; clone size: .; CDR3 DNA: TGTGCCATCAGTGAGGCCCGGACGGGAAGAAATGAAAAACTGTTTTTT; CDR3 protein: CAISEARTGRNEKLFF
J gene: TRBJ2-2; D gene: .; V gene: TRBV4-3; clone size: .; CDR3 DNA: TGCGCCAGCAGCCCCCTGAGGCCCGGGGAGCTGTTTTTT; CDR3 protein: CASSPLRPGELFF
J gene: TRBJ1-2; D gene: .; V gene: TRBV28; clone size: .; CDR3 DNA: TGTGCCAGCAGTTTTTCGGATTCGGGGGGCTACACCTTC; CDR3 protein: CASSFSDSGGYTF
J gene: TRBJ1-5; D gene: TRBD1; V gene: TRBV18; clone size: .; CDR3 DNA: TGTGCCAGCTCACCGACAGGGGATCAGCCCCAGCATTTT; CDR3 protein: CASSPTGDQPQHF
J gene: TRBJ2-5; D gene: TRBD2; V gene: TRBV12-3/TRBV12-4; clone size: .; CDR3 DNA: TGTGCCAGCAGTCCTAGCGGGAGAGAGACCCAGTACTTC; CDR3 protein: CASSPSGRETQYF
J gene: TRBJ2-2; D gene: .; V gene: TRBV9; clone size: .; CDR3 DNA: TGTGCCAGCAGCAAACAAATACAGGGAAGCACCGGGGAGCTGTTTTTT; CDR3 protein: CASSKQIQGSTGELFF
J gene: TRBJ2-3; D gene: .; V gene: TRBV11-3; clone size: once; CDR3 DNA: TGTGCCAGCAGCTTATCCGTTACTAGCACAGATACGCAGTATTTT; CDR3 protein: CASSLSVTSTDTQYF
J gene: TRBJ2-5; D gene: TRBD1; V gene: TRBV30; clone size: .; CDR3 DNA: TGTGCCTGGAACGACAGGGTGACAGGAGAGACCCAGTACTTC; CDR3 protein: CAWNDRVTGETQYF
J gene: TRBJ2-1; D gene: .; V gene: TRBV27; clone size: .; CDR3 DNA: TGTGCCAGCAGTTTATCTGGGGGGGCCTTGGGGAGAAATGAGCAGTTCTTC; CDR3 protein: CASSLSGGALGRNEQFF
J gene: TRBJ2-7; D gene: TRBD1; V gene: TRBV13; clone size: .; CDR3 DNA: TGTGCCAGCAGCTTAGGCCTATATGGACAGGGTCCTCACGAGCAGTACTTC; CDR3 protein: CASSLGLYGQGPHEQYF
J gene: TRBJ2-5; D gene: .; V gene: TRBV7-2; clone size: .; CDR3 DNA: TGTGCCAGCAGCTTAGCCCGGGCGGGTTGGGAGACCCAGTACTTC; CDR3 protein: CASSLARAGWETQYF
J gene: TRBJ1-2; D gene: TRBD1; V gene: TRBV28; clone size: few; CDR3 DNA: TGTGCCAGCAGTTTAAAGACAGGGGGCCGTTATGGCTACACCTTC; CDR3 protein: CASSLKTGGRYGYTF
J gene: TRBJ1-2; D gene: .; V gene: TRBV13; clone size: .; CDR3 DNA: TGTGCCAGCAGCTTGCTCACAGGCCCGTATGGCTACACCTTC; CDR3 protein: CASSLLTGPYGYTF
J gene: TRBJ1-2; D gene: TRBD1; V gene: TRBV27; clone size: .; CDR3 DNA: TGTGCCAGCAGTTTAGGGACAGGGGGCGCGGCTGGCTACACCTTC; CDR3 protein: CASSLGTGGAAGYTF
J gene: TRBJ2-3; D gene: .; V gene: TRBV29-1; clone size: .; CDR3 DNA: TGCAGCGTTGTGGGCTACAGCCGACCTTTCACAGATACGCAGTATTTT; CDR3 protein: CSVVGYSRPFTDTQYF
J gene: TRBJ2-5; D gene: .; V gene: TRBV9; clone size: .; CDR3 DNA: TGTGCCAGCAGCGTAGAATCCTATCCTGGCGGAGAGACCCAGTACTTC; CDR3 protein: CASSVESYPGGETQYF
J gene: TRBJ1-2; D gene: .; V gene: TRBV7-3; clone size: .; CDR3 DNA: TGTGCCAGCAGCTTAGACCGCGGTCGTGGTGGCTACACCTTC; CDR3 protein: CASSLDRGRGGYTF
J gene: TRBJ2-1; D gene: TRBD2; V gene: TRBV7-2; clone size: .; CDR3 DNA: TGTGCCAGCAGAACCACTAGCGGACCCAGCTCCTACAATGAGCAGTTCTTC; CDR3 protein: CASRTTSGPSSYNEQFF
J gene: TRBJ1-1; D gene: .; V gene: TRBV28; clone size: .; CDR3 DNA: TGTGCCACGTTACGGGGTAACACTGAAGCTTTCTTT; CDR3 protein: CATLRGNTEAFF
J gene: TRBJ2-2; D gene: .; V gene: TRBV10-3; clone size: few; CDR3 DNA: TGTGCCATCTCAGGGTCCGGGGAGCTGTTTTTT; CDR3 protein: CAISGSGELFF
J gene: TRBJ1-2; D gene: .; V gene: TRBV6-1; clone size: .; CDR3 DNA: TGTGCCAGCAGTGAAATGAATAGTTATGGCTACACCTTC; CDR3 protein: CASSEMNSYGYTF
J gene: TRBJ2-5; D gene: TRBD1; V gene: TRBV5-1; clone size: few; CDR3 DNA: TGCGCCAGCAGCTTGGGCGGACAGGGGGGAGAGACCCAGTACTTC; CDR3 protein: CASSLGGQGGETQYF
J gene: TRBJ1-5; D gene: .; V gene: TRBV7-8; clone size: .; CDR3 DNA: TGTGCCAGCAGCTTAGGGCAATCGCAGCATTTT; CDR3 protein: CASSLGQSQHF
J gene: TRBJ1-5; D gene: .; V gene: TRBV7-2; clone size: once; CDR3 DNA: TGTGCCAGCAGCTTAGAACGGGTGGAGCAGCCCCAGCATTTT; CDR3 protein: CASSLERVEQPQHF
J gene: TRBJ2-4; D gene: .; V gene: TRBV7-9; clone size: .; CDR3 DNA: TGTGCCAGCAGCTTCCACCCTCGAAACGGGGCCAAAAACATTCAGTACTTC; CDR3 protein: CASSFHPRNGAKNIQYF
J gene: TRBJ1-1; D gene: TRBD1; V gene: TRBV9; clone size: .; CDR3 DNA: TGTGCCAGCAGCCCCCGGGACAGGGGAGTTTCGTCCACTGAAGCTTTCTTT; CDR3 protein: CASSPRDRGVSSTEAFF
J gene: TRBJ2-2; D gene: TRBD1; V gene: TRBV5-1; clone size: once; CDR3 DNA: TGCGCCAGCAGCCACGGACAGGGAGTCGACACCGGGGAGCTGTTTTTT; CDR3 protein: CASSHGQGVDTGELFF
J gene: TRBJ2-1; D gene: .; V gene: TRBV7-7; clone size: .; CDR3 DNA: TGTGCCAGCAGCCGTTACAGCAGTAGCTCCTACAATGAGCAGTTCTTC; CDR3 protein: CASSRYSSSSYNEQFF
J gene: TRBJ2-5; D gene: .; V gene: TRBV28; clone size: .; CDR3 DNA: TGTGCCAGCAGGAGAAGTATTCGGGAGACCCAGTACTTC; CDR3 protein: CASRRSIRETQYF
J gene: TRBJ2-7; D gene: .; V gene: TRBV7-2; clone size: .; CDR3 DNA: TGTGCCAGCAGCTTATTAATCGGCGGGGACTACGAGCAGTACTTC; CDR3 protein: CASSLLIGGDYEQYF
J gene: TRBJ2-1; D gene: .; V gene: TRBV7-9; clone size: .; CDR3 DNA: TGTGCCAGCAGCTTACCCACACAAGAGCAGTTCTTC; CDR3 protein: CASSLPTQEQFF
J gene: TRBJ1-3; D gene: TRBD1; V gene: TRBV5-1; clone size: .; CDR3 DNA: TGCGCCAGCAGCCTAACAGGGGTGTCGACTGGAAACACCATATATTTT; CDR3 protein: CASSLTGVSTGNTIYF
J gene: TRBJ1-3; D gene: .; V gene: TRBV28; clone size: .; CDR3 DNA: TGTGCCAGCAGAATTACAGGGCCTGGAAACACCATATATTTT; CDR3 protein: CASRITGPGNTIYF
J gene: TRBJ1-1; D gene: .; V gene: TRBV15; clone size: .; CDR3 DNA: TGTGCCACCAGCAGAAGCGGCAGAGGAAACACTGAAGCTTTCTTT; CDR3 protein: CATSRSGRGNTEAFF
J gene: TRBJ2-3; D gene: TRBD2; V gene: TRBV4-2; clone size: .; CDR3 DNA: TGTGCCAGCAGCCCAAGTGGGTCGGGGGGGACAGATACGCAGTATTTT; CDR3 protein: CASSPSGSGGTDTQYF
J gene: TRBJ1-1; D gene: .; V gene: TRBV19; clone size: .; CDR3 DNA: TGTGCCAGTAGTACTCAGGCCCAACCGAACACTGAAGCTTTCTTT; CDR3 protein: CASSTQAQPNTEAFF
J gene: TRBJ2-5; D gene: TRBD2; V gene: TRBV7-2; clone size: once; CDR3 DNA: TGTGCCAGCCGTCCTAGGGCCGGGACTAGCGGAATTCAGGAGACCCAGTACTTC; CDR3 protein: CASRPRAGTSGIQETQYF
J gene: TRBJ2-7; D gene: .; V gene: TRBV19; clone size: .; CDR3 DNA: TGTGCCAGTAGTATAGGGCAGGGGCCTTCCTACGAGCAGTACTTC; CDR3 protein: CASSIGQGPSYEQYF
J gene: TRBJ1-1; D gene: .; V gene: TRBV6-5; clone size: .; CDR3 DNA: TGTGCCAGCACCAGGGCGGCGAGGCCTGAAGCTTTCTTT; CDR3 protein: CASTRAARPEAFF
J gene: TRBJ2-6; D gene: .; V gene: TRBV7-8; clone size: .; CDR3 DNA: TGTGCCGGGGAGGATCAGTCTGGGGCCAACGTCCTGACTTTC; CDR3 protein: CAGEDQSGANVLTF
J gene: TRBJ1-1; D gene: .; V gene: TRBV28; clone size: .; CDR3 DNA: TGTGCCAGCAGTTTTCAGGGGTTGGAAGCTTTCTTT; CDR3 protein: CASSFQGLEAFF
J gene: TRBJ1-1; D gene: TRBD1; V gene: TRBV14; clone size: .; CDR3 DNA: TGTGCCAGCAGCCAAGCAGGGGGGCACACTGAAGCTTTCTTT; CDR3 protein: CASSQAGGHTEAFF
J gene: TRBJ2-6; D gene: .; V gene: TRBV6-5; clone size: .; CDR3 DNA: TGTGCCAGCAGTTACGGACTCTCTGGGGCCAACGTCCTGACTTTC; CDR3 protein: CASSYGLSGANVLTF
J gene: TRBJ1-6; D gene: TRBD1; V gene: TRBV6-5; clone size: .; CDR3 DNA: TGTGCCAGCAGCCAGACAGGGAAGGATTCACCCCTCCACTTT; CDR3 protein: CASSQTGKDSPLHF
J gene: TRBJ1-5; D gene: .; V gene: TRBV7-2; clone size: .; CDR3 DNA: TGTGCCAGCAGCTCCTACTCGGACACTCAGCCCCAGCATTTT; CDR3 protein: CASSSYSDTQPQHF
J gene: TRBJ2-1; D gene: TRBD2; V gene: TRBV28; clone size: .; CDR3 DNA: TGTGCCAGCAGCCCGACCCTTAGCGGGATGAGGAATGAGCAGTTCTTC; CDR3 protein: CASSPTLSGMRNEQFF
J gene: TRBJ1-1; D gene: .; V gene: TRBV12-3/TRBV12-4; clone size: .; CDR3 DNA: TGTGCCAGCAGTCGATCACAGGGTACTGAAGCTTTCTTT; CDR3 protein: CASSRSQGTEAFF
J gene: TRBJ1-1; D gene: TRBD1; V gene: TRBV25-1; clone size: .; CDR3 DNA: TGTGCCAGCAGTTTGGGCGTAACAGGGGGGCGGTCTAGGGCTTTCTTT; CDR3 protein: CASSLGVTGGRSRAFF